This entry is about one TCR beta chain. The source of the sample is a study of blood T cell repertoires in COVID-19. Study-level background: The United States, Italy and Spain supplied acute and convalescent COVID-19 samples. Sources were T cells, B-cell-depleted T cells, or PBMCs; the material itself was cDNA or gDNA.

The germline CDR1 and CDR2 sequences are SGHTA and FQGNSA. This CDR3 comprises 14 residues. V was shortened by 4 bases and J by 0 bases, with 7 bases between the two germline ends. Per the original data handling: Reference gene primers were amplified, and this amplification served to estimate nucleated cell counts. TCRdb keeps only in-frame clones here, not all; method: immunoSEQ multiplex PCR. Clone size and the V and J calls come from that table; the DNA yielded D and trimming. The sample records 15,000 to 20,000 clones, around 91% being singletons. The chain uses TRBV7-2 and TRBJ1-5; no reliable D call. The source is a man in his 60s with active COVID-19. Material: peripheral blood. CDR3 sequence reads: CASSSSGSNQPQHF. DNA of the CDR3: TGTGCCAGCAGCTCCTCCGGTAGCAATCAGCCCCAGCATTTT.